This T cell receptor beta chain was captured by sequencing in a study of blood T cell repertoires in COVID-19. Study at large: The analysed material was cDNA or gDNA that came from T cells, B-cell-depleted T cells, or PBMCs.

The assay was immunoSEQ multiplex PCR, and TCRdb's table has in-frame clones only and misses some. In the table there are 200,000 or so clones, 80% to 85% of which are singletons. This CDR3 contains 17 residues. The germline V gene encodes CDR1 SGDLS and CDR2 YYNGEE. The V and J ends lost 0 bases and 2 bases respectively, with 17 bases between them. The chain uses TRBV9 and TRBJ2-5; no firm D call. This clonotype was obtained from a woman aged 80 or over with COVID-19, enrolled during active disease. Sequencing was carried out using peripheral blood. This CDR3 is CASSVDPRPSSQETQYF. In DNA, the CDR3 is TGTGCCAGCAGCGTAGATCCCAGGCCATCGAGTCAAGAGACCCAGTACTTC. Full variable domain (missing parts from reference TRBV9 and TRBJ2-5): DSGVTQTPKHLITATGQRVTLRCSPRSGDLSVYWYQQSLDQGLQFLIQYYNGEERAKGNILERFSAQQFPDLHSELNLSSLELGDSALYFCASSVDPRPSSQETQYFGPGTRLLVL.